This T cell receptor (beta chain) came from a study of cytomegalovirus exposure and HLA in healthy donors. Whole-study context: Roughly 85 million unique TCRs from HLA-typed donors were held in an early release of data.

In its sample, this clone was seen once. Vbeta (60) and Jbeta (13) primers were used in the PCR. The protocol was immunoSEQ multiplex PCR, while the TCRdb copy is restricted to in-frame clones and leaves out a portion. The sample lists 150,000 to 200,000 clones; around four fifths were seen once. This CDR3 has 16 residues. In germline, CDR1 is LNHDA, CDR2 SQIVND (reference sequence). V lost 3 bases to trimming and J lost 5 bases, with 19 bases between them. This clonotype was obtained from a man aged 50 to 59 in good health and CMV-seronegative. This chain joins TRBV19 and TRBJ2-5; a possible D gene is TRBD1 (6 bases). The sequenced sample consisted of PBMCs. The CDR3 here is CASSISAGATRETQYF. The CDR3 region has the DNA TGTGCCAGTAGTATCTCTGCAGGGGCCACCAGGGAGACCCAGTACTTC.